Sequencing of this T cell receptor (beta chain) was carried out in a study of cytomegalovirus exposure and HLA in healthy donors. In the study overall: Across roughly 400 genotyped donors, just over 80% landed in the Caucasian-associated ancestry cluster. Study results and limitations: The study put 150 or so TCR beta chains on its list as cytomegalovirus-associated.

This CDR3 has 16 amino acids. Germline lookup yields CDR1 MNHEY and CDR2 SMNVEV (reference sequence). The V end was cut by 3 bases, the J end by 0 bases, with 14 bases between. PCR involved 60 Vbeta and 13 Jbeta primers. This table comes from immunoSEQ multiplex PCR, and its TCRdb copy is limited to in-frame clones, with some not included. The table for this sample gives more than 95,000 clones. As for the donors, each was a healthy bone marrow donor. A note on this clone: Its antigen is still unknown.

This chain joins TRBV27 and TRBJ2-5, with TRBD2 as a possible D gene (5 bases). The source is a man aged 25 to 40 in good health and CMV-seronegative. Material for sequencing was PBMCs. Written as DNA, the CDR3 is TGTGCCAGCAGTTTGTTGGGAAAGGGAGACCAAGAGACCCAGTACTTC. Protein sequence: CASSLLGKGDQETQYF.